These 20 T cell receptor beta chains share one sample of origin, sequenced in a study of cytomegalovirus exposure and HLA in healthy donors (dated 2017 in TCRdb). Library prep was done by the immunoSEQ multiplex PCR assay. The source is immuneACCESS, and TCRdb retained only in-frame sequences with V and J called. Part of the clones is not carried over; for the studies checked, unresolved V genes explain less than half of this, and the remainder is unexplained. The sample has a few hundred thousand clones on record, almost 90% of them singletons. The leading ten clones occupy 0.35% to 0.4% of the sample. Sequencing was done on a sample of PBMCs. Source of these receptors: a woman between 18 and 29 years old in good health and CMV-seronegative.

This chain joins TRBV4-1 and TRBJ1-2; possible D gene TRBD1, 5 bases. V was shortened by 1 base and J by 3 bases, with 6 bases between the two germline ends. The germline gives CDR1 MGHRA, CDR2 YSYEKL. This CDR3 spans 13 amino acids. In nucleotides, the CDR3 is TGCGCCAGCAGCCAAGGGGGGGACTATGGCTACACCTTC. It codes for CASSQGGDYGYTF.

The genes are TRBV7-9 and TRBJ2-1; TRBD2 matches 10 bases. After removal of 4 bases from V and 6 bases from J, the junction contained 9 bases not matched to a gene. The CDR3 sequence is 16 residues long. Germline CDR1 SEHNR, CDR2 FQNEAQ (reference sequence). The CDR3 region has the DNA TGTGCCAGCAGCTCTACTCTAGCGGGGGCCATCAATGAGCAGTTCTTC. This encodes CASSSTLAGAINEQFF.

The J gene is TRBJ1-1, the V gene TRBV28; possible D gene TRBD1, 6 bases. The CDR3 loop spans 15 amino acids. Trimming removed 6 bases at V and 0 bases at J, with 14 bases between. The germline gives CDR1 MDHEN, CDR2 SYDVKM. The CDR3 loop is CASSWAGAMNTEAFF. CDR3 nucleotides: TGTGCCAGCAGCTGGGCAGGGGCCATGAACACTGAAGCTTTCTTT.

The V and J genes are TRBV6-5 and TRBJ2-1; 8 nucleotides align to TRBD2. Trimming removed 6 bases from V and 8 bases from J; junction bases left unmatched: 3. The CDR3 loop spans 12 amino acids. The germline V gene encodes CDR1 MNHEY and CDR2 SVGAGI. The CDR3: CASSRGGDEQFF. CDR3 bases: TGTGCCAGCAGCCGGGGGGGTGATGAGCAGTTCTTC.

The chain is built from TRBV9 and TRBJ2-3; a possible D gene is TRBD2 (6 bases). Germline values: CDR1 SGDLS, CDR2 YYNGEE. The V and J ends lost 0 bases and 3 bases respectively, with 11 bases between them. The CDR3 contains 15 residues. The CDR3 sequence: CASSVAQLATDTQYF. For the CDR3, the DNA is TGTGCCAGCAGCGTAGCCCAGCTAGCGACAGATACGCAGTATTTT.

The chain employs TRBV4-1 and TRBJ1-5; 7 bases align to TRBD1. The CDR3 contains 15 residues. Germline lookup yields CDR1 MGHRA and CDR2 YSYEKL. The V segment lost 0 bases and the J segment 2 bases; nucleotides outside the gene matches: 1. CDR3 nucleotides: TGCGCCAGCAGCCAAGACGACAGGGGCAATCAGCCCCAGCATTTT. The encoded protein is CASSQDDRGNQPQHF.

In DNA, the CDR3 is TGCAGCGTTGAAGATTTAAGGCCTTGGGGGGGGCTGGATTTCAATTCACCCCTCCACTTT. Amino acid sequence: CSVEDLRPWGGLDFNSPLHF. The V call is TRBV29-1, the J call TRBJ1-6; TRBD1 might be the D (6 bases). This CDR3 is 20 amino acids long. Trimming removed 0 bases at V and 7 bases at J, with 28 bases between. Germline loops: CDR1 SQVTM, CDR2 ANQGSEA.

The chain recombines TRBV6-6 with TRBJ2-7; tentatively, D is TRBD1 (6 bases). CDR3 length: 15 amino acids. V dropped 5 bases and J dropped 0 bases, with 14 bases sitting between them. The germline CDR1 and CDR2 sequences are MNHNY and SVGAGI (reference sequence). The CDR3: CASSIGQHPSYEQYF. For the CDR3, the DNA is TGTGCCAGCAGTATAGGACAGCACCCCTCCTACGAGCAGTACTTC.

The V and J genes are TRBV5-6 and TRBJ2-3; D may be TRBD2 (6 bases). The V gene lost 1 base and the J gene lost 6 bases, with 24 bases spanning the gap. CDR3 length: 18 amino acids. The germline CDR1 and CDR2 sequences are SGHDT and YYEEEE. The CDR3 sequence is CASSLMGGRVRRGDTQYF. The CDR3 nucleotides read TGTGCCAGCAGCTTGATGGGTGGCAGGGTGAGGCGGGGTGATACGCAGTATTTT.

The chain uses TRBV19 and TRBJ1-2; D remains ambiguous. Germline V gives CDR1 LNHDA, CDR2 SQIVND (reference sequence). This CDR3 spans 18 amino acids. V lost 2 bases, J lost 5 bases, and 24 bases lay in between. The CDR3 spells CASSIRPGRTPHAYGYTF. CDR3 nucleotides: TGTGCCAGTAGTATACGGCCAGGCCGAACCCCACATGCGTATGGCTACACCTTC.

J is TRBJ1-4 and V is TRBV7-6; 7 bases are a match to TRBD1. V lost 5 bases, J lost 7 bases, and 13 bases stayed unmatched. The CDR3 has 16 residues. CDR1 is SGHVS and CDR2 is FNYEAQ in the germline V gene. CDR3 region: CASSRGVRGPSEKLFF. In DNA, the CDR3 is TGTGCCAGCAGCAGGGGCGTAAGGGGGCCCAGTGAAAAACTGTTTTTT.

The V gene is TRBV28, the J gene TRBJ1-1, with D perhaps TRBD1 (5 bases). CDR1 and CDR2 from the germline V gene are MDHEN and SYDVKM. The CDR3 length is 15 residues. Deletions cut 2 bases from V and 3 bases from J, with 13 bases between. The CDR3 DNA reads as TGTGCCAGCAGTTTAGGATGGGGGGGGTACACTGAAGCTTTCTTT. Its protein is CASSLGWGGYTEAFF.

The chain employs TRBV29-1 and TRBJ2-1, with D perhaps TRBD2 (6 bases). Per germline, CDR1 SQVTM and CDR2 ANQGSEA. Trimming took 2 bases from V and 6 from J, leaving 17 bases between them. The CDR3 is 15 residues long. CDR3 region: CSVESQGGRANEQFF. The CDR3, as DNA: TGCAGCGTTGAATCCCAGGGAGGAAGAGCCAATGAGCAGTTCTTC.

V gene TRBV15 combines with J gene TRBJ2-1; 10 bases are a match to TRBD2. CDR3 length equals 17 residues. V dropped 2 bases and J dropped 7; count of bases not matched to a gene: 11. Looked up from germline, CDR1 is LNHNV and CDR2 is YYDKDF (reference sequence). The CDR3 is CATSRYPPTSGSNEQFF. DNA for the CDR3: TGTGCCACCAGCAGATACCCCCCGACTAGCGGGTCGAATGAGCAGTTCTTC.

This chain uses TRBV28 with TRBJ1-2, with TRBD1 as a possible D gene (5 bases). V was trimmed by 5 bases and J by 7 bases, leaving 14 bases between them. From germline, CDR1 is MDHEN and CDR2 SYDVKM. This CDR3 contains 13 residues. The DNA for the CDR3 is TGTGCCAGCAGTACCTCGGGGGTGGGTGGCTACACCTTC. It specifies CASSTSGVGGYTF.

This sequence joins TRBV28 and TRBJ1-2, with 9 nucleotides matching TRBD1. This CDR3 comprises 16 residues. The ends lost 4 bases at V and 5 bases at J; junction bases unmatched: 11. Per the germline V gene, CDR1 is MDHEN and CDR2 is SYDVKM. Here the CDR3 DNA reads TGTGCCAGCAGTTACCCAAACAGGGGGCGCGGGTATGGCTACACCTTC. This codes for CASSYPNRGRGYGYTF.

The gene calls are TRBV5-1 and TRBJ2-2; weak D call: TRBD1 (6 bases). Trimming stripped 4 bases from V and 3 bases from J, with 13 bases between. The CDR3 has 15 amino acids. Germline V gene lookup returns CDR1 SGHRS and CDR2 YFSETQ. CDR3 DNA: TGCGCCAGCAGCACCACAGGGATGGACACCGGGGAGCTGTTTTTT. It translates to CASSTTGMDTGELFF.

Comment on this clone: The same CDR3 also results from other DNA sequences found in this sample. The chain carries TRBV7-9 and TRBJ1-1; D possibly corresponds to TRBD1 (6 bases). Trimming removed 5 bases from V and 5 bases from J, with 9 bases in between. CDR1 is SEHNR, CDR2 FQNEAQ, per germline (reference sequence). This CDR3 has 12 residues. The CDR3 here is CASSPRGTEAFF. CDR3 sequence (DNA): TGTGCCAGCAGCCCCAGGGGAACTGAAGCTTTCTTT.

Here the CDR3 reads CASSVVGTVNSPLHF. CDR3 coding DNA: TGTGCCAGCAGCGTAGTGGGGACAGTAAATTCACCCCTCCACTTT. The V gene is TRBV11-2, the J gene TRBJ1-6; 7 bases fit TRBD1. CDR1 SGHAT and CDR2 FQNNGV come from the germline V gene. The CDR3 contains 15 residues. The V gene end was trimmed by 5 bases and the J gene end by 7 bases; junction bases not matched to a gene: 8.

This chain connects TRBV4-1 to TRBJ2-2; 9 nucleotides agree with TRBD2. The CDR3 runs to 18 residues. Trimming at V came to 4 bases and at J to 2 bases, leaving 11 bases not matched to a gene. CDR1 and CDR2 (germline): MGHRA, YSYEKL. The CDR3 DNA is TGCGCCAGCAGCCCAGGGGGGGCTAGCGGGGACAACACCGGGGAGCTGTTTTTT. It is translated as CASSPGGASGDNTGELFF.